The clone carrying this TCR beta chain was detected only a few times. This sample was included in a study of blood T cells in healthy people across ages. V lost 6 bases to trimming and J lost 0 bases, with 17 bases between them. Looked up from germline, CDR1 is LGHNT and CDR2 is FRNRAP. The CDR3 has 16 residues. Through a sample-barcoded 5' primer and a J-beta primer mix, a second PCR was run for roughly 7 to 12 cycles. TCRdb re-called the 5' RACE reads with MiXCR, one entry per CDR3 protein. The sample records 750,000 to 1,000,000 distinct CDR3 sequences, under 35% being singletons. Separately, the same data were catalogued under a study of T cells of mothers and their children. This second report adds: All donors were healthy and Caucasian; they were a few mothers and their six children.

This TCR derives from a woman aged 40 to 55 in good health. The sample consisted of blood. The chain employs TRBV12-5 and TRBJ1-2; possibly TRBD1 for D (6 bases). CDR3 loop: CASGLRQAETNYGYTF. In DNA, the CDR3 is TGTGCTAGTGGCTTAAGACAGGCGGAAACTAACTATGGCTACACCTTC.